Included here is one TCR beta chain sequence, with context. The antigen is unknown. Produced via immunoSEQ multiplex PCR; TCRdb's table is partial and in-frame only. The data hold approximately 480,000 clones, with 87% observed a single time. The sample is drawn from a study of Ad26.COV2.S vaccination and SARS-CoV-2 variants. General observations from the study: Reportedly, spike-specific CD8+ and CD4+ T cell responses achieved substantial breadth once vaccination had taken place. It is possible that the TCR breadth and depth analyses underestimated the total T cell responses.

Treatment given: around 19 received Ad26.COV2.S at low or high dose, single or two shots; roughly five received placebo; per-sample allocation not given. Each sample was drawn 63 days after the first injection (of vaccine or placebo). The CDR3 runs 15 residues. Trimming took off 4 bases at V and 6 bases at J, with 17 bases between the two ends. Germline V lookup: CDR1 LNHDA, CDR2 SQIVND (reference sequence). The sample in question was peripheral blood, obtained in a trial of Ad26.COV2.S vaccine versus placebo. V and J are TRBV19 and TRBJ2-3; D might be TRBD1 or TRBD2, each matching 5 bases. The sequence derives from a person between 18 and 65 years old who received the Ad26.COV2.S COVID-19 vaccine or a placebo. CDR3 sequence (DNA): TGTGCCAGTAGTAAAGGGACCCACTCGGTGGATACGCAGTATTTT. Translating gives CASSKGTHSVDTQYF. Combining the CDR3 with reference TRBV19 and TRBJ2-3 gives the whole variable domain DGGITQSPKYLFRKEGQNVTLSCEQNLNHDAMYWYRQDPGQGLRLIYYSQIVNDFQKGDIAEGYSVSREKKESFPLTVTSAQKNPTAFYLCASSKGTHSVDTQYFGPGTRLTVL.